The 14 T cell receptor beta chains below come from one sample, sequenced in a study of T-cell memory formation after mild COVID-19. TCRdb reanalysed the 5' RACE reads using MiXCR and keeps one entry per CDR3 protein. Here the sample spans under 400,000 distinct CDR3 sequences, around 20% being singletons. Source material: PBMCs or a T cell subset sorted from them (not recorded which). The receptors were sampled from an adult woman who had mild COVID-19 (a few samples of this study predate the infection). Cell type and time point are not known.

V and J are TRBV5-6 and TRBJ2-1; TRBD2 aligns across 8 bases. Germline CDR1 and CDR2: SGHDT and YYEEEE. J lost 9 bases, V lost 3 bases, and 17 bases had no gene match. The CDR3 extends over 17 amino acids. The CDR3 sequence: CASSSRGGGLLYVEQFF. CDR3 nucleotide sequence: TGTGCCAGCAGCTCCCGGGGCGGGGGGCTCCTATACGTTGAGCAGTTCTTC.

V is TRBV6-5 and J is TRBJ2-1, with a weak D call TRBD1 (5 bases). The V and J ends lost 4 bases and 10 bases respectively, with 17 bases between them. Per germline, CDR1 MNHEY and CDR2 SVGAGI. This CDR3 comprises 14 residues. The CDR3 region is CASSSNFRVEEQFF. The CDR3 DNA reads TGTGCCAGCAGTTCCAACTTCAGGGTCGAGGAGCAGTTCTTC.

A few counts support this clonotype. The rearrangement links TRBV6-2 or TRBV6-3 to TRBJ2-2, with D tentatively TRBD1 (6 bases). The V end was cut by 10 bases, the J end by 2 bases, with 14 bases between. Per germline, CDR1 MNHEY and CDR2 SVGEGT. The CDR3 sequence is 14 residues long. CDR3 residues: CATRGGANTGELFF. The CDR3, as DNA: TGTGCCACTCGAGGGGGAGCTAACACCGGGGAGCTGTTTTTT.

This clonotype has only a few counts. V gene TRBV30 combines with J gene TRBJ2-1; 7 nucleotides line up with TRBD2. V dropped 7 bases and J dropped 1; count of bases not matched to a gene: 4. The germline CDR1 and CDR2 sequences are GTSNPN and SVGIG (reference sequence). This CDR3 is 13 amino acids long. CDR3 in amino acids: CAFTAGSYNEQFF. Here the CDR3 DNA reads TGTGCCTTTACAGCGGGGTCCTACAATGAGCAGTTCTTC.

The V and J genes are TRBV12-3 or TRBV12-4 and TRBJ2-7, with D perhaps matching TRBD2 (6 bases). V gave up 6 bases and J gave up 3 bases, with 15 bases separating them. This CDR3 is built from 14 residues. Here the CDR3 reads CASSSFGSRYEQYF. The CDR3 DNA reads TGTGCCAGCAGCAGCTTCGGGAGCCGCTACGAGCAGTACTTC.

Ten or more counts support this clonotype. This chain connects TRBV18 to TRBJ1-1, with D possibly being TRBD1 (5 bases). Germline CDR1 is KGHSH and CDR2 is LQKENI. V lost 3 bases, J lost 0 bases, and 11 bases lay in between. The CDR3 is 15 residues long. This CDR3 reads CASSPAQAMNTEAFF. The CDR3 coding sequence is TGTGCCAGCTCACCGGCACAGGCGATGAACACTGAAGCTTTCTTT.

This clonotype was seen ten or more times. This chain uses TRBV6-5 with TRBJ2-7; D not certain. Trimming took off 6 bases at V and 4 bases at J, with 10 bases between the two ends. Germline values: CDR1 MNHEY, CDR2 SVGAGI. This CDR3 contains 12 residues. CDR3 sequence reads: CASSPGPYEQYF. The CDR3 nucleotides read TGTGCCAGCAGCCCGGGCCCATACGAGCAGTACTTC.

The V call is TRBV30, the J call TRBJ1-5; no definite D call. V was shortened by 3 bases and J by 4 bases, with 16 bases between the two germline ends. The CDR3 consists of 15 residues. The germline gives CDR1 GTSNPN, CDR2 SVGIG (reference sequence). The CDR3 sequence: CAWSPGNLGNQPQHF. In DNA, the CDR3 is TGTGCCTGGAGCCCGGGTAATTTGGGTAATCAGCCCCAGCATTTT.

The chain couples TRBV7-9 to TRBJ1-1, with a possible D match to TRBD1 (6 bases). The V gene's germline CDR1 is SEHNR and CDR2 FQNEAQ (reference sequence). V was clipped by 1 base and J by 1 base, with 7 bases between them. This CDR3 region has 14 residues. CDR3 in amino acids: CASSLEQGNTEAFF. CDR3 DNA: TGTGCCAGCAGCTTAGAACAGGGGAACACTGAAGCTTTCTTT.

The sample holds a few counts of this clonotype. The rearrangement links TRBV29-1 to TRBJ2-7; TRBD1 aligns across 9 bases. V gave up 0 bases and J gave up 3 bases; unmatched junction bases: 3. The CDR3 is 14 amino acids. Germline-derived CDR1 and CDR2 are SQVTM and ANQGSEA. The CDR3 sequence is CSVEDGTGNYEQYF. CDR3 coding DNA: TGCAGCGTTGAAGACGGGACAGGGAACTACGAGCAGTACTTC.

This chain connects TRBV12-3 or TRBV12-4 to TRBJ1-1; D is possibly TRBD1 (5 bases). The CDR3 totals 14 residues. V gave up 5 bases and J gave up 13 bases, with 23 bases separating them. CDR3 coding DNA: TGTGCCAGCAGTCCTCCGGGACCCCCGCGAGTGTTTTTCTTT. It yields the protein CASSPPGPPRVFFF.

The chain joins TRBV7-9 to TRBJ1-1, with 7 bases aligning to TRBD1. The junction had 3 bases not matched to a gene; V was cut back by 5 bases and J by 6 bases. Germline V CDR1 and CDR2: SEHNR, FQNEAQ (reference sequence). This CDR3 spans 12 amino acids. CDR3 coding DNA: TGTGCCAGCAGCCAGGGGACAGCTGAAGCTTTCTTT. This encodes CASSQGTAEAFF.

J is TRBJ2-7 and V is TRBV27; tentative D call: TRBD2 (6 bases). The CDR3 loop spans 16 amino acids. Germline V CDR1 and CDR2: MNHEY, SMNVEV (reference sequence). V lost 2 bases, J lost 2 bases, and 16 bases lay in between. CDR3 in amino acids: CASSLNPTSSTYEQYF. DNA for the CDR3: TGTGCCAGCAGTTTAAACCCGACTAGTTCGACCTACGAGCAGTACTTC.

This clonotype appeared a few times. This chain connects TRBV4-1 to TRBJ2-5, with 8 bases matching TRBD2. With 0 bases clipped from V and 1 base from J, the junction kept 4 bases outside the gene matches. The CDR3 extends over 16 amino acids. Germline-derived CDR1 and CDR2 are MGHRA and YSYEKL. CDR3 bases: TGCGCCAGCAGCCAAGAGGTAGCGGGGCTCCAAGAGACCCAGTACTTC. Translating gives CASSQEVAGLQETQYF.